This entry lists 25 T cell receptor beta chains sequenced from one sample in a study of shared clonotypes between healthy human individuals. The data were produced by immunoSEQ multiplex PCR, yet TCRdb's version contains in-frame clones alone and is incomplete. The table shows roughly 110,000 clones, with approximately 70% occurring only once. The sequenced sample was memory CD8+ T cells sorted from blood. As to subset: CD45RO+ cells pooled with CCR7-negative TemRA cells. These receptors were obtained from a woman between 25 and 40 years old in good health.

This chain connects TRBV10-2 to TRBJ2-1, with 7 bases that match TRBD2. CDR3 size: 13 residues. Germline CDR1 is WSHSY and CDR2 is SAAADI. Germline trimming cut 8 bases from V and 5 bases from J; bases unmatched to any gene: 6. CDR3 DNA: TGCGCCAGCCCACTAGCGCCAGACAATGAGCAGTTCTTC. Translating gives CASPLAPDNEQFF.

V and J are TRBV5-1 and TRBJ1-4; possibly TRBD1 for D (6 bases). Germline V gene lookup returns CDR1 SGHRS and CDR2 YFSETQ. V was shortened by 5 bases and J by 0 bases, with 14 bases between the two germline ends. This CDR3 comprises 16 residues. The CDR3 DNA follows: TGCGCCAGCAGTCGGCAGGGGCCCTCAACTAATGAAAAACTGTTTTTT. The encoded protein is CASSRQGPSTNEKLFF.

This chain uses TRBV18 with TRBJ1-1; TRBD1 aligns across 7 bases. The length of the CDR3 is 15 residues. Germline V gives CDR1 KGHSH, CDR2 LQKENI. The trim removed 3 bases at V and 4 bases at J, leaving 8 bases unmatched. As DNA, the CDR3 is TGTGCCAGCTCACCCTGGACAGGAGGGAGCACTGAAGCTTTCTTT. Translating it yields CASSPWTGGSTEAFF.

The genes are TRBV4-1 and TRBJ2-2, with 7 bases matching TRBD2. The CDR3 sequence is 15 residues long. Per germline, CDR1 MGHRA and CDR2 YSYEKL. V lost 1 base and J lost 7; bases outside the gene matches: 6. The CDR3 loop is CASSQGGSLFGELFF. The CDR3 nucleotides are TGCGCCAGCAGCCAAGGCGGGAGTTTGTTCGGGGAGCTGTTTTTT.

This clone was counted many times. The chain recombines TRBV7-9 with TRBJ2-1; D gene uncertain. The CDR3 has 10 amino acids. V lost 1 base and J lost 8, with 0 bases in between. Germline CDR1 and CDR2: SEHNR and FQNEAQ (reference sequence). DNA for the CDR3: TGTGCCAGCAGCTTAGATGAGCAGTTCTTC. Its translation: CASSLDEQFF.

About this clone itself: Just one base apart from a much larger clone, this may be a read error. The gene calls are TRBV7-9 and TRBJ2-2; D uncertain. Germline CDR1 SEHNR, CDR2 FQNEAQ (reference sequence). V lost 5 bases to trimming and J lost 4 bases, with 2 bases between them. The CDR3 has 11 residues. The CDR3 DNA is TGTGCCAGCAGCCCCACCGGGGAGCTGTTTTTT. Its translation: CASSPTGELFF. Filled out from reference TRBV7-9 and TRBJ2-2, the complete variable domain reads DTGVSQNPRHKITKRGQNVTFRCDPISEHNRLYWYRQTLGQGPEFLTYFQNEAQLEKSRLLSDRFSAERPKGSFSTLEIQRTEQGDSAMYLCASSPTGELFFGEGSRLTVL.

The V gene is TRBV19, the J gene TRBJ1-5; 8 nucleotides align to TRBD1. Germline CDR1 is LNHDA and CDR2 is SQIVND (reference sequence). This CDR3 spans 14 amino acids. V dropped 5 bases and J dropped 11; count of bases not matched to a gene: 11. CDR3 sequence (DNA): TGTGCCAGTAGTTTCGGACAGGGTGGTTTAGCCCAGCATTTT. Translation gives CASSFGQGGLAQHF. Full variable domain (rest looked up from reference TRBV19 and TRBJ1-5): DGGITQSPKYLFRKEGQNVTLSCEQNLNHDAMYWYRQDPGQGLRLIYYSQIVNDFQKGDIAEGYSVSREKKESFPLTVTSAQKNPTAFYLCASSFGQGGLAQHFGDGTRLSIL.

This clone was observed once. The gene calls are TRBV28 and TRBJ2-3; D not certain. Trimming pared 5 bases from V and 6 bases from J, leaving 15 bases between. The germline V gene encodes CDR1 MDHEN and CDR2 SYDVKM. The CDR3 runs 14 residues. The CDR3 sequence is CASSPPGYGDTQYF. CDR3 sequence (DNA): TGTGCCAGCAGTCCACCCGGATACGGTGATACGCAGTATTTT.

This chain uses TRBV6-1 with TRBJ1-2, with D possibly TRBD1 on 5 matching bases. Germline-derived CDR1 and CDR2 are MNHNS and SASEGT. The ends were cut back, 0 bases at V and 4 bases at J, with 9 bases in the middle. CDR3 length: 14 amino acids. The CDR3 DNA reads as TGTGCCAGCAGTGAAGCGCAGGGAGGCTATGGCTACACCTTC. The encoded protein is CASSEAQGGYGYTF.

The chain links TRBV6-5 to TRBJ1-1; D possibly corresponds to TRBD1 (6 bases). With 0 bases removed from V and 5 bases from J, the gap between germline ends came to 13 bases. CDR1 and CDR2 (germline): MNHEY, SVGAGI. This CDR3 spans 15 amino acids. CDR3 in amino acids: CASSYSAEGGTEAFF. For the CDR3, the DNA is TGTGCCAGCAGTTACTCAGCGGAAGGGGGGACTGAAGCTTTCTTT.

The chain is built from TRBV19 and TRBJ1-2; 7 bases agree with TRBD1. Germline trimming cut 5 bases from V and 10 bases from J; bases unmatched to any gene: 13. The CDR3 loop spans 14 amino acids. Per germline, CDR1 LNHDA and CDR2 SQIVND (reference sequence). The CDR3 sequence is CASSPRDGTDSYTF. CDR3 nucleotides: TGTGCCAGTAGTCCGAGGGACGGGACAGATTCCTACACCTTC.

V usage is TRBV10-3 and J usage is TRBJ2-5; D unclear. Trimming stripped 0 bases from V and 2 bases from J, with 10 bases between. Germline lookup yields CDR1 ENHRY and CDR2 SYGVKD. The CDR3 runs to 15 residues. CDR3: CAISESRFAQETQYF. The CDR3 DNA reads as TGTGCCATCAGTGAGTCGAGATTCGCTCAAGAGACCCAGTACTTC.

The chain carries TRBV27 and TRBJ1-1, with TRBD1 identical over 9 bases. The CDR3 contains 13 residues. Trimming took 8 bases from V and 4 from J; bases not matched to a gene: 5. Germline V gene data show CDR1 as MNHEY and CDR2 as SMNVEV (reference sequence). CDR3 in DNA: TGTGCCAGCGGGACAGGGAAGAGCACTGAAGCTTTCTTT. It translates to CASGTGKSTEAFF.

In its sample, this clone was seen once. The chain couples TRBV6-6 to TRBJ2-5, with D tentatively TRBD1 (6 bases). This CDR3 has 15 amino acids. The V gene lost 5 bases and the J gene lost 11 bases, with 24 bases spanning the gap. Germline V gives CDR1 MNHNY, CDR2 SVGAGI (reference sequence). The CDR3 region is CASSPGRPGVGEQYF. The CDR3 DNA is TGTGCCAGCAGTCCCGGACGCCCAGGGGTCGGGGAGCAGTACTTC.

This clone was counted once. The chain has TRBV4-1 and TRBJ2-1; 8 nucleotides align to TRBD2. The CDR3 contains 17 residues. The V gene end was trimmed by 4 bases and the J gene end by 0 bases; junction bases not matched to a gene: 8. Germline assignment: CDR1 MGHRA and CDR2 YSYEKL. The CDR3 reads CASSLGRAYGSYNEQFF. CDR3 sequence (DNA): TGCGCCAGCAGCCTCGGGAGGGCCTACGGCTCCTACAATGAGCAGTTCTTC.

The gene calls are TRBV6-5 and TRBJ1-5; the D gene is possibly TRBD1 (6 bases). V shed 6 bases and J shed 5 bases, with 14 bases lying between them. The length of the CDR3 is 14 residues. CDR1 and CDR2 (germline): MNHEY, SVGAGI. The CDR3 nucleotides are TGTGCCAGCAGCCCAGACAGGAACTATCAGCCCCAGCATTTT. This encodes CASSPDRNYQPQHF.

This clone showed up many times. The rearrangement links TRBV7-9 to TRBJ2-3; 8 nucleotides align to TRBD2. Looked up from germline, CDR1 is SEHNR and CDR2 is FQNEAQ (reference sequence). The CDR3 has 15 residues. V lost 2 bases to trimming and J lost 2 bases; unmatched junction nucleotides: 3. CDR3 nucleotides: TGTGCCAGCAGCTTAAGCGGGAGAAACACAGATACGCAGTATTTT. Its translation is CASSLSGRNTDTQYF.

The rearrangement links TRBV19 to TRBJ1-2, with 7 bases matching TRBD1. Per the germline V gene, CDR1 is LNHDA and CDR2 is SQIVND (reference sequence). The CDR3 loop spans 15 amino acids. Germline trimming cut 3 bases from V and 1 base from J; bases unmatched to any gene: 5. CDR3 loop: CASSIGDRVNYGYTF. CDR3 DNA sequence: TGTGCCAGTAGTATTGGGGACAGAGTTAACTATGGCTACACCTTC.

This sequence joins TRBV27 and TRBJ2-7, with TRBD1 identical over 9 bases. V gave up 5 bases and J gave up 8 bases; unmatched junction bases: 10. This CDR3 is built from 14 residues. Germline CDR1 MNHEY, CDR2 SMNVEV (reference sequence). CDR3: CASSVRDRDLKQYF. CDR3 coding DNA: TGTGCCAGCAGTGTCCGGGACAGGGACCTCAAGCAGTACTTC.

Written as DNA, the CDR3 is TGTGCCAGCAGGGTATATAAGACAGGGGATCCCGGGGAGCTGTTTTTT. Encoded protein: CASRVYKTGDPGELFF. This sequence joins TRBV5-5 and TRBJ2-2; 8 bases map to TRBD1. This CDR3 is built from 16 residues. V shed 5 bases, J shed 6 bases, and the junction held 12 bases outside the gene matches. CDR1 is SGHKS and CDR2 is YYEKEE in the germline V gene (reference sequence).

This chain connects TRBV6-1 to TRBJ2-3; D is possibly TRBD1 or TRBD2 (7 bases each). The CDR3 consists of 15 residues. V lost 2 bases and J lost 3, with 12 bases in between. Looked up from germline, CDR1 is MNHNS and CDR2 is SASEGT. The CDR3 here is CASSETQGGTDTQYF. Here the CDR3 DNA reads TGTGCCAGCAGTGAAACTCAGGGGGGGACAGATACGCAGTATTTT.

This clone was picked up a small number of times. The chain links TRBV18 to TRBJ1-2; 9 bases align to TRBD1. J was trimmed by 2 bases and V by 3 bases; bases with no gene match: 13. CDR3 size: 18 residues. Germline V CDR1 and CDR2: KGHSH, LQKENI. The CDR3 coding sequence is TGTGCCAGCTCACCTGCGACGTGGGGACAGGGAGGAAACTATGGCTACACCTTC. Translated: CASSPATWGQGGNYGYTF.

This clone showed up just once. The chain recombines TRBV7-8 with TRBJ2-7, with D possibly matching TRBD1 (6 bases). Germline CDR1 SGHVS, CDR2 FQNEAQ. This CDR3 has 13 amino acids. The V end lost 3 bases, the J end lost 3 bases, and 9 bases lay between the germline ends. CDR3 sequence reads: CASSFGTFYEQYF. For the CDR3, the DNA is TGTGCCAGCAGCTTCGGGACATTCTACGAGCAGTACTTC.

V usage is TRBV25-1 and J usage is TRBJ2-1; a possible D gene is TRBD1 (6 bases). This CDR3 contains 16 residues. From germline, CDR1 is MGHDK and CDR2 SYGVNS. The ends were cut back, 4 bases at V and 7 bases at J, with 20 bases in the middle. The CDR3 region is CASSGDLGTRPNEQFF. In DNA form, the CDR3 reads TGTGCCAGCAGTGGGGATCTCGGGACACGACCTAATGAGCAGTTCTTC.

The rearrangement links TRBV2 to TRBJ2-1; D unclear. The CDR3 length is 15 residues. Trimming left V 3 bases short and J 0 bases short, with 9 bases between. Germline CDR1 is SNHLY and CDR2 is FYNNEI. CDR3 DNA sequence: TGTGCCAGCAGTGAGCGGCTTAGCTCCTACAATGAGCAGTTCTTC. Amino acids: CASSERLSSYNEQFF.